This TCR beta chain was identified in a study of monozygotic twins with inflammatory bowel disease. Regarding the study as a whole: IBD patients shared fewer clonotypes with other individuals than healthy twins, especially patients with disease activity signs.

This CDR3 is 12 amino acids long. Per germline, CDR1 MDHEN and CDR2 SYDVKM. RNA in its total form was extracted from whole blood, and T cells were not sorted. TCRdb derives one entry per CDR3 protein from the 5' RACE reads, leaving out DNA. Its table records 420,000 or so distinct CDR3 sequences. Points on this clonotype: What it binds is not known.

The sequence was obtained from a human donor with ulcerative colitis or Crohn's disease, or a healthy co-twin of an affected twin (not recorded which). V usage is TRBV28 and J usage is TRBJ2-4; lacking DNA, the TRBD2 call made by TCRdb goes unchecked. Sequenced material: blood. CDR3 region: CASTPPRGPQYF.